These T cell receptor beta chains were read from a single sample in a study of post-analysis software for immune sequencing data. TCRdb re-analysed the PCR reads in MiXCR, keeping a single row per CDR3 protein. The repertoire holds 350,000 to 450,000 distinct CDR3 sequences, with about a third as singletons. Material: blood. The receptor source for this set is a girl between 10 and 17 years old with multiple sclerosis. The CDR3 runs from the conserved cysteine through the conserved F or W. D genes are given only for firm matches. Some rows mark clone size as missing; the rest say once, few, many or name a class of expanded clone.

DNA | CDR3 | D | J | size | V | length
TGTGCCAGCAGCGTAGATCAAACTAGAGACGAGCAGTACTTC | CASSVDQTRDEQYF | . | TRBJ2-7 | . | TRBV9 | 14
TGCGCCAGCAGTTTGACGACAGCAACTAACTATGGCTACACCTTC | CASSLTTATNYGYTF | . | TRBJ1-2 | . | TRBV5-1 | 15
TGTGCCAGCAGTTTAGGGCAGGATTTGGAGACCCAGTACTTC | CASSLGQDLETQYF | . | TRBJ2-5 | . | TRBV12-3/TRBV12-4 | 14
TGTGCCAGCAGCCGACAGGGCCTCACAGATACGCAGTATTTT | CASSRQGLTDTQYF | TRBD1 | TRBJ2-3 | . | TRBV7-3 | 14
TGCGCCAGCAGCCAGACCAACCAAGAAGCTTTCTTT | CASSQTNQEAFF | . | TRBJ1-1 | few | TRBV4-3 | 12
TGTGCCAGCAATTTCGGGGGTAACACTGAAGCTTTCTTT | CASNFGGNTEAFF | . | TRBJ1-1 | . | TRBV12-3/TRBV12-4 | 13
TGTGCCAGCAGCCCGGTAGGGCGGAACACTGAAGCTTTCTTT | CASSPVGRNTEAFF | . | TRBJ1-1 | . | TRBV7-9 | 14
TGTGCCAGCAGCTTAGCCGTCGGGCGGGGGGAGAAGTACTTC | CASSLAVGRGEKYF | TRBD2 | TRBJ2-5 | . | TRBV7-2 | 14
TGTGCCACCAGTGATTTGGGCAGGGGCCCCACTGAAGCTTTCTTT | CATSDLGRGPTEAFF | . | TRBJ1-1 | few | TRBV24-1 | 15
TGCAGTGCTAGGTACACCCCACGGGGCGGCTACACCTTC | CSARYTPRGGYTF | . | TRBJ1-2 | . | TRBV20-1 | 13
TGTGCCAGCAGTTTAGCGCACAGGGGGCTCCGTAGCGGATACAATGAGCAGTTCTTC | CASSLAHRGLRSGYNEQFF | TRBD1 | TRBJ2-1 | many | TRBV12-3/TRBV12-4 | 19
TGCAGTGCTAGAATTACGGTCCAAGAGACCCAGTACTTC | CSARITVQETQYF | . | TRBJ2-5 | . | TRBV20-1 | 13
TGTGCCAGCAGTTTGGATCTTCGGAGGTTCACCTTC | CASSLDLRRFTF | . | TRBJ1-2 | few | TRBV2 | 12
TGTGCCAGCAGCTTAGAGGCTAGCGGGGGCGGAGAGCAGTACTTC | CASSLEASGGGEQYF | TRBD2 | TRBJ2-5 | . | TRBV7-2 | 15
TGTGCCAGCAGTACCCGGGGGACACTTGATAATCAGCCCCAGCATTTT | CASSTRGTLDNQPQHF | . | TRBJ1-5 | . | TRBV6-1 | 16
TGCAGTGCCAGAGGGCTAGCGGGGGTTGGCGATGAGCAGTTCTTC | CSARGLAGVGDEQFF | TRBD2 | TRBJ2-1 | . | TRBV20-1 | 15
TGTGCCAGCAGTTACGGCGGCCACGAGCAGTACTTC | CASSYGGHEQYF | . | TRBJ2-7 | . | TRBV6-6 | 12
TGTGCCAGCAGTTACTCTGGGGAAAATGGCTACACCTTC | CASSYSGENGYTF | . | TRBJ1-2 | few | TRBV6-6 | 13
TGTGCCAGCAGTTCCAGCGGGGACGAGCAGTACTTC | CASSSSGDEQYF | TRBD2 | TRBJ2-7 | few | TRBV6-6 | 12
TGTGCCATCAGGAGGGACGAAAATCAGCCCCAGCATTTT | CAIRRDENQPQHF | . | TRBJ1-5 | . | TRBV10-3 | 13
TGTGCCAGCAGCTTCCCGCTCCGGCCAGCGGTTTCCTATGGCTACACCTTC | CASSFPLRPAVSYGYTF | . | TRBJ1-2 | few | TRBV12-3/TRBV12-4 | 17
TGTGCCAGCAGCTTAAGCGAACTAGAGTCCAATGAGCAGTTCTTC | CASSLSELESNEQFF | . | TRBJ2-1 | . | TRBV7-9 | 15
TGTGCCAGCAGTCGGACTAGCGGGGGGTCAGATACGCAGTATTTT | CASSRTSGGSDTQYF | TRBD2 | TRBJ2-3 | . | TRBV27 | 15
TGTGCCAGCAGTTTCCCGGGACTAGCGCGGAAGCAGGGTGAGCAGTTCTTC | CASSFPGLARKQGEQFF | TRBD2 | TRBJ2-1 | . | TRBV12-3/TRBV12-4 | 17
TGCGCCAGCAGGTATCGGGACGGAAACACTGAAGCTTTCTTT | CASRYRDGNTEAFF | . | TRBJ1-1 | few | TRBV5-1 | 14
TGTGCCAGCAGTTCCCTCTCGGGGGCGGGCGGCTACACCTTC | CASSSLSGAGGYTF | . | TRBJ1-2 | . | TRBV12-3/TRBV12-4 | 14
TGCAGTGCTAGTACAGGGGCGGCTACGGATCAGCCCCAGCATTTT | CSASTGAATDQPQHF | TRBD1 | TRBJ1-5 | once | TRBV20-1 | 15
TGTGCCAGCAGTTACGCCAGGGCTTATTCGGGGACCCAGTACTTC | CASSYARAYSGTQYF | . | TRBJ2-5 | . | TRBV12-3/TRBV12-4 | 15
TGTGCCAGCAGCCAAGTGTACGGCAGGGTCGAACCGGGGGAAAAACTGTTTTTT | CASSQVYGRVEPGEKLFF | . | TRBJ1-4 | . | TRBV4-2 | 18
TGTGCCAGCAGACCGGACAGGACGGGCAAGCAGTACTTC | CASRPDRTGKQYF | TRBD1 | TRBJ2-7 | many | TRBV7-2 | 13
TGTGCCAGCAGCTTAAACAGGGGTAGCACAGATACGCAGTATTTT | CASSLNRGSTDTQYF | TRBD1 | TRBJ2-3 | . | TRBV7-9 | 15
TGTGCCAGCAGCTCGTACAGGGGGTACCAAGAGACCCAGTACTTC | CASSSYRGYQETQYF | TRBD1 | TRBJ2-5 | few | TRBV7-2 | 15